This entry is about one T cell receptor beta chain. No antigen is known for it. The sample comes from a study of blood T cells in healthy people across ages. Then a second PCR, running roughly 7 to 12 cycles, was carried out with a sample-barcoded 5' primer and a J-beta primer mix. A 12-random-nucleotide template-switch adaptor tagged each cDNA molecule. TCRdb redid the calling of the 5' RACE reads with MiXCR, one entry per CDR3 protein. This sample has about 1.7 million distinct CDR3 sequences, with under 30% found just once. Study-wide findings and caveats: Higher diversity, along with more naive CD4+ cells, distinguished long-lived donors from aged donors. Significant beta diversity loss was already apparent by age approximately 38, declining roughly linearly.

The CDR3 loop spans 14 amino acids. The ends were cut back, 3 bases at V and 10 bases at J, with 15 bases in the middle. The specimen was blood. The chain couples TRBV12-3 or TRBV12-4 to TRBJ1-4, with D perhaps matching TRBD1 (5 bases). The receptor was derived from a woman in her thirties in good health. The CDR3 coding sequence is TGTGCCAGCAGTTTTGTCGTAGGGGAAGGAAAACTGTTTTTT. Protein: CASSFVVGEGKLFF.